The text below deals with one T cell receptor (beta chain). The target of this receptor is not known. No much larger clone exists at a distance of one base, and base qualities are not known. The intended sense of this specimen's treatment or condition label: randomized to nivolumab then ipilimumab (arm A) or the reverse (arm B). Prior DNA-damaging chemotherapy had not been received by any trial patient. Live CD3+CD8+ cells negative for CD19 and CD56 were sorted from thawed PBMCs on a FACS Aria II flow cytometer. Samples were obtained from patients with melanoma enrolled in CheckMate 064, a randomized, open-label phase II trial of sequential checkpoint blockade. Peripheral blood mononuclear cells were collected by leukapheresis, purified using Ficoll-Paque, and frozen in human serum containing roughly 9.1% DMSO. Right after sorting, the blood CD3+CD8+ cells were verified to be >95% pure, and DNA extraction followed.

The data belong to a study of sequential checkpoint blockade in melanoma (dated by TCRdb to 2018 to 2020). Concerning the study at large: In a 1:1 randomization, patients received either first-line nivolumab then ipilimumab (arm A) or ipilimumab then nivolumab (arm B). Maintenance nivolumab came after both trial sequences.

Findings and caveats that apply to the study as a whole: The model for predicting response that combines TCR metrics with mutation burden needs to be validated in larger, independent patient cohorts.

TCRbeta CDR3 regions were immunosequenced from genomic DNA with the immunoSEQ Assay. Before high-throughput sequencing, genomic DNA was amplified using bias-controlled multiplex PCR. From the authors' description of their analysis: To quantify the absolute abundance of each unique TCRbeta CDR3 region, the sequences were collapsed and filtered. Clonality, defined as 1 minus Pielou's evenness, was calculated using productive rearrangements only. A previously published method was used to identify clones whose frequencies were significantly greater in on-treatment samples than in baseline samples. TCRdb retrieved this table from immuneACCESS and kept in-frame rearrangements only. Not all clones are present; in checked studies, unresolved V genes account for under half, and no reason is known for the remainder. D and trimming were read from the DNA, whereas the V and J calls and clone size are those reported in that table. The sample has 10,000 to 15,000 clones on record, over 60% of them singletons. Around a tenth of the sample is taken by the ten largest.

The source of this sequence is a human donor with melanoma. The sequenced sample was CD8+ T cells sorted from blood (inferred from file names), obtained from a patient given nivolumab and ipilimumab in sequence.

Read as DNA, the sequence is TGTGCCAGCAGTCCGCAGGGGGTGGGCTACGAGCAGTACTTC. It specifies CASSPQGVGYEQYF. Recombination connected TRBV6-1 to TRBJ2-7, with 7 bases matching TRBD1. The CDR3, cysteine through phenylalanine, is 14 amino acids long. The retained sequence is limited to the CDR3, 42 bases, with the frame set at the first base. Germline trimming: 5 bases from V, 3 bases from J; junction bases outside gene matches: 7. From a lookup of the germline V gene, CDR1 and CDR2 are MNHNS and SASEGT.